This entry features one TCR beta chain sequence. Its antigen is undetermined. These data originate in a study of cytomegalovirus exposure and HLA in healthy donors. The study, taken as a whole, reports: As a later analysis showed, a missense DCLRE1C variant was linked to trimming of TCR beta V- and J-genes.

In the PCR, 60 Vbeta and 13 Jbeta primers were used. Generated by immunoSEQ multiplex PCR, the TCRdb table keeps only in-frame clones and is missing some. The table has about 120,000 clones, over 70% seen once. V shed 6 bases and J shed 12 bases, with 12 bases lying between them. Germline CDR1 and CDR2: ENHRY and SYGVKD. The CDR3 has 11 residues. The V and J genes are TRBV10-3 and TRBJ2-1, with D possibly matching TRBD2 (6 bases). The clonotype originates from a young woman in good health and CMV-seronegative. The source material was PBMCs. The CDR3: CAISDSGTQFF. CDR3 DNA sequence: TGTGCCATCAGCGATAGCGGTACGCAGTTCTTC.